The 3 T cell receptor beta chains reported below all come from one sample, sequenced in a study of identical twins. TCRdb called the 5' RACE reads again in MiXCR, with one record for every CDR3 protein. This sample yields 1.5 million to 2 million distinct CDR3 sequences, of which around 33% are seen a single time; around 0.25% belongs to the top ten. Source material: cord blood. The receptors derive from a newborn girl in good health.

A word on this clonotype: This sequence may be a read error, since a much larger clone differs from it by one base. The chain carries TRBV11-2 and TRBJ1-4; weak D call: TRBD1 (6 bases). The CDR3 loop spans 17 amino acids. The germline V gene encodes CDR1 SGHAT and CDR2 FQNNGV. For the CDR3, the DNA is TGTACCAGCAGCTTAGCGGGGGCAGGACAGCAGAATGAAAAACTGTTTTTT. It specifies CTSSLAGAGQQNEKLFF.

As for this clonotype: A much larger clone differs from this one at a single base, so this may be a read error. The chain joins TRBV12-3 or TRBV12-4 to TRBJ2-1; 8 bases map to TRBD2. The CDR3 sequence is 12 residues long. Trimming removed 5 bases from V and 15 bases from J; junction bases left unmatched: 9. This CDR3 is CASSPSLGGGFF. The CDR3 coding sequence is TGTGCCAGCAGTCCGTCCCTCGGGGGGGGGTTCTTC.

Written as DNA, the CDR3 is TGCAGTGTCAGACCGTCGGACAGGGGGAAACCTAACTATGGCTACACCTTC. Its protein product is CSVRPSDRGKPNYGYTF. This chain joins TRBV20-1 and TRBJ1-2; 10 nucleotides match TRBD1. Unmatched junction bases numbered 14, after V lost 7 bases and J lost 0 bases. Looked up from germline, CDR1 is DFQATT and CDR2 is SNEGSKA (reference sequence). The CDR3 has 17 amino acids.